Reported below is one TCR beta chain. Its cognate antigen is unknown. Original methodology: Without quality scores, immunoSEQ junctional reads could not be filtered like full-length reads. Some clones are missing from TCRdb's copy, which holds only in-frame ones; the method was immunoSEQ multiplex PCR. The V and J calls and clone size are taken from that table; D and trimming were inferred from the DNA. The repertoire consists of approximately 640,000 clones, with about 78% occurring once and the leading ten covering 1.5% to 2%. The CDR3 is 14 amino acids. V was clipped by 3 bases and J by 10 bases; unmatched bases: 8. Germline CDR1 SGHTA, CDR2 FQGNSA. This entry comes from a study of shared clonotypes between healthy human individuals. General study points: Across subsets, estimated richness was generally greater for naive than for memory populations.

V and J are TRBV7-2 and TRBJ2-1, with 8 bases aligning to TRBD2. The sample taken for sequencing was memory CD4+ T cells sorted from blood. Subset meaning: CD45RA-negative fraction. The receptor's source is a woman aged 25 to 39 in good health. The CDR3 spells CASSFPSGSREQFF. In DNA form, the CDR3 reads TGTGCCAGCAGCTTCCCCAGCGGGAGTAGAGAGCAGTTCTTC.